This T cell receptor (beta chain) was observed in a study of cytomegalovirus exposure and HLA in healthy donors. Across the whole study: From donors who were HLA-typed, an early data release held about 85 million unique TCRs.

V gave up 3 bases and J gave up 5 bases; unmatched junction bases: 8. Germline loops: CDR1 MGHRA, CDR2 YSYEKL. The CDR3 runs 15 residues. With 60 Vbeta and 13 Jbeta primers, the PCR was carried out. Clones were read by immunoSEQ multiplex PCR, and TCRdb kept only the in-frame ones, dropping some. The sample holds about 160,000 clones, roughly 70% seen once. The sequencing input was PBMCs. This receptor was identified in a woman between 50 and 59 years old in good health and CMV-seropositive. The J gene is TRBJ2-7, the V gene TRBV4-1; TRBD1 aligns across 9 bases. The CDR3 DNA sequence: TGCGCCAGCAGCCATGCGGGGACAGGGTTCAACGAGCAGTACTTC. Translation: CASSHAGTGFNEQYF.